This T cell receptor (beta chain) is from a study of blood T cell repertoires in COVID-19. As for the study in general: The United States, Italy and Spain provided the acute and convalescent COVID-19 samples. T cells, B-cell-depleted T cells, or PBMCs provided the cDNA or gDNA that served as material.

This CDR3 is built from 12 residues. Germline V gene sequence: CDR1 SGHDT, CDR2 YYEEEE. V was shortened by 0 bases and J by 12 bases, with 10 bases between the two germline ends. Produced via immunoSEQ multiplex PCR; TCRdb's table is partial and in-frame only. The repertoire consists of 130,000 to 150,000 clones, with under 85% occurring once and the leading ten covering over 6.5%. The sample holds one count of this clone. The chain combines TRBV5-6 with TRBJ2-1; maybe TRBD2 (5 bases). Sequencing used peripheral blood. This TCR was recovered from a man between 50 and 59 years old with active or convalescent COVID-19. In nucleotides, the CDR3 is TGTGCCAGCAGCTTGGGAGGGTTGGGGCAGTTCTTC. It specifies CASSLGGLGQFF.